Presented here are 18 T cell receptor beta chains from one specimen sequenced in a study of shared clonotypes between healthy human individuals. Libraries were prepared by immunoSEQ multiplex PCR; TCRdb keeps only in-frame clonotypes and omits some of them. The table has about 2.1 million clones, 85% to 95% seen once; the top ten hold around 1.8%. The naive CD8 fraction comprised CD45RO-negative cells positively selected for CCR7 and excluded terminally differentiated effector memory CD45RA+ cells. The sample comprised naive CD8+ T cells from PBMCs. The receptors stem from a man younger than 35 in good health. Some clones in this sample may be carry-over from other donors' samples.

Note on this clone: The junction departs from germline at one end; a sequencing error may be responsible. The chain joins TRBV11-3 to TRBJ2-2; the D gene is possibly TRBD1 (5 bases). The CDR3 spans 13 residues. The germline V gene encodes CDR1 SGHNT and CDR2 YENEEA. Here the CDR3 reads CATKGRNSGELFF. CDR3 in DNA: TGTGCCACCAAGGGGCGGAACTCCGGGGAGCTGTTTTTT.

The chain uses TRBV19 and TRBJ1-2; no firm D call. Deletions cut 8 bases from V and 1 base from J, with 11 bases between. Germline V gene sequence: CDR1 LNHDA, CDR2 SQIVND (reference sequence). This CDR3 has 13 amino acids. CDR3 DNA sequence: TGTGCCAGTGGATCCGGACTTAACTATGGCTACACCTTC. It is translated as CASGSGLNYGYTF.

This clone has only one observation. The chain employs TRBV15 and TRBJ1-1; D remains unclear. CDR1 is LNHNV and CDR2 is YYDKDF in the germline V gene (reference sequence). Trimming shortened V by 1 base and J by 1 base, and 7 bases separated the two germline ends. The CDR3 loop spans 14 amino acids. The CDR3 DNA reads as TGTGCCACCAGCAGAGTTCTTGGGAACACTGAAGCTTTCTTT. This encodes CATSRVLGNTEAFF.

This clone was seen only once. The chain joins TRBV28 to TRBJ2-3; 8 bases map to TRBD2. Losses at the gene ends were 9 bases for V and 3 bases for J; bases not matched to a gene: 2. The CDR3 runs 12 residues. In germline, CDR1 is MDHEN, CDR2 SYDVKM. The CDR3 is CASLAGTDTQYF. The CDR3 DNA follows: TGTGCCAGTTTAGCGGGAACAGATACGCAGTATTTT.

This clone was seen only once. The rearrangement links TRBV6-1 to TRBJ1-2; D possibly corresponds to TRBD1 (6 bases). The CDR3 consists of 16 residues. The germline gives CDR1 MNHNS, CDR2 SASEGT. V lost 2 bases, J lost 2 bases, and 15 bases lay in between. The CDR3 is CASSERPGVRNYGYTF. CDR3 coding DNA: TGTGCCAGCAGTGAAAGGCCAGGGGTAAGGAACTATGGCTACACCTTC.

This chain links TRBV9 with TRBJ1-1, with D perhaps matching TRBD1 (6 bases). The ends were cut back, 6 bases at V and 0 bases at J, with 12 bases in the middle. The CDR3 covers 14 residues. Germline CDR1 SGDLS, CDR2 YYNGEE. The CDR3 sequence is CASTKGHMNTEAFF. The CDR3 region has the DNA TGTGCCAGCACCAAGGGACACATGAACACTGAAGCTTTCTTT.

V and J are TRBV7-8 and TRBJ1-5, with D uncertain. Germline CDR1 reads SGHVS; CDR2 reads FQNEAQ. This CDR3 contains 14 residues. V lost 5 bases and J lost 3, with 11 bases in between. The CDR3 DNA reads as TGTGCCAGCAGCGCATTGGATATCAATCAGCCCCAGCATTTT. Amino acids: CASSALDINQPQHF.

The chain employs TRBV27 and TRBJ2-7; 11 positions agree with TRBD1. Per the germline V gene, CDR1 is MNHEY and CDR2 is SMNVEV (reference sequence). The ends lost 1 base at V and 1 base at J; junction bases unmatched: 3. The CDR3 sequence is 16 residues long. The CDR3 sequence: CASSLLGQGDSYEQYF. CDR3 DNA: TGTGCCAGCAGTTTATTGGGACAGGGGGATTCCTACGAGCAGTACTTC.

This clone was observed a few times. V is TRBV27 and J is TRBJ1-2; 9 bases line up with TRBD1. Germline V CDR1 and CDR2: MNHEY, SMNVEV (reference sequence). After removal of 4 bases from V and 8 bases from J, the junction contained 5 bases not matched to a gene. This CDR3 region has 13 residues. The DNA of the CDR3 is TGTGCCAGCAGTTCGACAGGGGGTCGCGGCTACACCTTC. It specifies CASSSTGGRGYTF.

This clone was observed once. The chain recombines TRBV7-9 with TRBJ1-4; 8 bases align to TRBD1. Losses at the gene ends were 4 bases for V and 3 bases for J; bases not matched to a gene: 7. CDR1 and CDR2 from the germline V gene are SEHNR and FQNEAQ (reference sequence). This CDR3 contains 16 residues. The CDR3 DNA follows: TGTGCCAGCAGCTCCCGCATACAGGGGGCTAATGAAAAACTGTTTTTT. It codes for CASSSRIQGANEKLFF.

The chain has TRBV6-5 and TRBJ1-1; possibly TRBD1 for D (5 bases). CDR1 is MNHEY, CDR2 SVGAGI, per germline. This CDR3 is 15 amino acids long. With 0 bases removed from V and 4 bases from J, the gap between germline ends came to 12 bases. This CDR3 reads CASSYSINGGTEAFF. The CDR3 nucleotides read TGTGCCAGCAGTTACTCGATTAATGGGGGCACTGAAGCTTTCTTT.

The chain links TRBV27 to TRBJ2-7; 7 bases match TRBD2. The trim removed 0 bases at V and 7 bases at J, leaving 9 bases unmatched. This CDR3 has 15 residues. The germline V gene has CDR1 MNHEY and CDR2 SMNVEV (reference sequence). The CDR3 loop reads CASSLSPSGGPEQYF. In nucleotides, the CDR3 is TGTGCCAGCAGTTTATCTCCTAGCGGAGGACCTGAGCAGTACTTC.

V usage is TRBV29-1 and J usage is TRBJ1-2, with D unclear. CDR3 size: 16 residues. The germline V gene encodes CDR1 SQVTM and CDR2 ANQGSEA. Between the trimmed V and J ends, which lost 0 bases and 0 bases, there was a span of 14 bases. The CDR3 DNA reads TGCAGCGTTGAAGATGTGGGAGGGAATCCTAACTATGGCTACACCTTC. Residues: CSVEDVGGNPNYGYTF.

The rearrangement joins TRBV7-9 to TRBJ1-3; no clear D. Germline-derived CDR1 and CDR2 are SEHNR and FQNEAQ (reference sequence). V was cut by 3 bases and J by 8 bases, with 14 bases left in between. This CDR3 is built from 14 residues. CDR3 bases: TGTGCCAGCAGCTTGGGCCCCACGAGGGACACCATATATTTT. Translating it yields CASSLGPTRDTIYF.

The rearrangement uses TRBV5-4 and TRBJ2-1; TRBD1 might be the D (5 bases). Trimming stripped 3 bases from V and 8 bases from J, with 9 bases between. Germline V CDR1 and CDR2: SGHNT, YYREEE (reference sequence). CDR3 size: 12 residues. The CDR3 DNA follows: TGTGCCAGCAGCTGGGGCAGGCATGAGCAGTTCTTC. This gives the protein CASSWGRHEQFF.

The chain recombines TRBV11-2 with TRBJ2-7; 7 bases match TRBD1. The CDR3 spans 15 residues. Germline CDR1 and CDR2: SGHAT and FQNNGV. The V gene end was trimmed by 1 base and the J gene end by 4 bases; junction bases not matched to a gene: 7. The DNA of the CDR3 is TGTGCCAGCAGCTTAGCAGGTGGCAGGGGGTACGAGCAGTACTTC. Residues: CASSLAGGRGYEQYF.

The chain joins TRBV19 to TRBJ1-1; D uncertain. Trimming took off 8 bases at V and 4 bases at J, with 14 bases between the two ends. The germline V gene has CDR1 LNHDA and CDR2 SQIVND (reference sequence). This CDR3 contains 13 residues. CDR3 sequence reads: CASDSNPGTEAFF. For the CDR3, the DNA is TGTGCCAGTGATTCGAACCCCGGCACTGAAGCTTTCTTT.

The table lists this clone with a count of one. In DNA form, the CDR3 reads TGTGCCAGCAGTTTATCGTTCGAGGGGCCGGTAAACAATCAGCCCCAGCATTTT. Translating it yields CASSLSFEGPVNNQPQHF. The V call is TRBV27, the J call TRBJ1-5, with D possibly being TRBD1 (5 bases). Germline V CDR1 and CDR2: MNHEY, SMNVEV (reference sequence). The CDR3 length is 18 residues. Trimming took 0 bases from V and 3 from J, leaving 18 bases between them.